Following are 6 T cell receptor beta chains from one sample sequenced in a study of lymphopenia after photon versus proton radiotherapy. Generated by immunoSEQ multiplex PCR, the TCRdb table keeps only in-frame clones and is missing some. The sample consists of 150,000 to 200,000 clones, 70% to 90% of them appearing once. Material: peripheral blood, obtained from a patient treated with photon-based radiotherapy. The source is a middle-aged man with gastric cancer.

The chain employs TRBV10-1 and TRBJ2-1; unclear D gene. V was shortened by 7 bases and J by 0 bases, with 7 bases between the two germline ends. Germline assignment: CDR1 WNHNN and CDR2 SYGVQD (reference sequence). CDR3 length equals 13 residues. CDR3 coding DNA: TGCGCCAGCATCGGACGCTCCTACAATGAGCAGTTCTTC. It specifies CASIGRSYNEQFF.

V and J are TRBV7-2 and TRBJ1-5; D uncertain. Trimming pared 5 bases from V and 1 base from J, leaving 12 bases between. Germline V gene lookup returns CDR1 SGHTA and CDR2 FQGNSA. The CDR3 consists of 15 residues. The CDR3 spells CASSPVGGSNQPQHF. The DNA for the CDR3 is TGTGCCAGCAGCCCGGTCGGAGGGAGCAATCAGCCCCAGCATTTT.

V is TRBV9 and J is TRBJ1-3; D not resolved. The CDR3 has 14 amino acids. Germline V gives CDR1 SGDLS, CDR2 YYNGEE. V was pared by 4 bases and J by 0 bases, with 8 bases between. For the CDR3, the DNA is TGTGCCAGCAGCCCCTCGGTCTCTGGAAACACCATATATTTT. Its translation is CASSPSVSGNTIYF.

The chain links TRBV19 to TRBJ1-2; 7 bases line up with TRBD1. There are 14 residues in the CDR3. Germline lookup yields CDR1 LNHDA and CDR2 SQIVND (reference sequence). Unmatched junction bases numbered 8, after V lost 6 bases and J lost 4 bases. CDR3 in DNA: TGTGCCAGTAGCCTCGTGGGACAGATCTATGGCTACACCTTC. This codes for CASSLVGQIYGYTF.

This chain joins TRBV28 and TRBJ2-3, with TRBD2 as a possible D gene (6 bases). The V gene's germline CDR1 is MDHEN and CDR2 SYDVKM. CDR3 length: 16 amino acids. V was clipped by 4 bases and J by 0 bases, with 14 bases between them. The CDR3 sequence is CASSSPGSGSTDTQYF. The DNA for the CDR3 is TGTGCCAGCAGTTCCCCAGGAAGCGGGAGCACAGATACGCAGTATTTT.

V is TRBV6-5 and J is TRBJ2-1, with TRBD2 matching 7 bases. Germline CDR1 reads MNHEY; CDR2 reads SVGAGI. The CDR3 runs 16 residues. V was clipped by 0 bases and J by 7 bases; unmatched bases: 9. CDR3 nucleotide sequence: TGTGCCAGCAGTTACTCGAGTGGGAGGGCGGGTAATGAGCAGTTCTTC. Protein sequence: CASSYSSGRAGNEQFF.